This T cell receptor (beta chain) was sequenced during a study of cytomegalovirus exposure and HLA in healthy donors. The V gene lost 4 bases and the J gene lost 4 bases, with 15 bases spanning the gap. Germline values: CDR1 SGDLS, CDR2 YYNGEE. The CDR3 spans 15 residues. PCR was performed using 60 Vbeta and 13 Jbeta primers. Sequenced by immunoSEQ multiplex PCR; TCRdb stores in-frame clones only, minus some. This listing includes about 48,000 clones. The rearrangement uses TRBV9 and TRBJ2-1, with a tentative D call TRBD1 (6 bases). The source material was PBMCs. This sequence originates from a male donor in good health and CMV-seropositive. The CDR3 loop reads CASSQQGNRYNEQFF. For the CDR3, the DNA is TGTGCCAGCAGCCAACAGGGAAACAGATACAATGAGCAGTTCTTC. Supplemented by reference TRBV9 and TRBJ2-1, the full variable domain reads DSGVTQTPKHLITATGQRVTLRCSPRSGDLSVYWYQQSLDQGLQFLIQYYNGEERAKGNILERFSAQQFPDLHSELNLSSLELGDSALYFCASSQQGNRYNEQFFGPGTRLTVL.